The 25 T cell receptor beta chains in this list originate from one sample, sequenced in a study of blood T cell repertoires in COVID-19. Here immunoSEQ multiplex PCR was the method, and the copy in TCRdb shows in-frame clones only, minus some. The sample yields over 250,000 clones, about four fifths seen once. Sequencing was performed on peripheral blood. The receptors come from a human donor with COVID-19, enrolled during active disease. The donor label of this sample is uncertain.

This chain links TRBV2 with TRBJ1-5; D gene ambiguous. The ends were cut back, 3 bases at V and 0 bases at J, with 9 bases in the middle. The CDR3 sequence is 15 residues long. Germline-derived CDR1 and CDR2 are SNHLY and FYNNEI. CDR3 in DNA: TGTGCCAGCAGTGAGAGGTTATATAGCAATCAGCCCCAGCATTTT. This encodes CASSERLYSNQPQHF.

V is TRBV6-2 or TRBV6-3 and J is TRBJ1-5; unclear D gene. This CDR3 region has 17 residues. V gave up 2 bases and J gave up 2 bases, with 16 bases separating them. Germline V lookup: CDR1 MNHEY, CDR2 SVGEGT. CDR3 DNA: TGTGCCAGCAGTTACCCTGGGCCAGAGAAGGGCAATCAGCCCCAGCATTTT. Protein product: CASSYPGPEKGNQPQHF.

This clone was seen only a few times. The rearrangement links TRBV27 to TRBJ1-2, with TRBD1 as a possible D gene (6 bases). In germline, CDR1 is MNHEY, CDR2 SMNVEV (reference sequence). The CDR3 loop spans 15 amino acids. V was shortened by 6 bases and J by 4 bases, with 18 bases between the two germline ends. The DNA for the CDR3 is TGTGCCAGCAGGGGCTATGGACAGTCTCGCTATGGCTACACCTTC. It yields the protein CASRGYGQSRYGYTF.

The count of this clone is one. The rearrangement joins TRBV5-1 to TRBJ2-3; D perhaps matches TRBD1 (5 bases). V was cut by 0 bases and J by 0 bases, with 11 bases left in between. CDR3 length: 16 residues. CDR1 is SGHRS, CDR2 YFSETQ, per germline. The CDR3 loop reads CASSLGGLSSTDTQYF. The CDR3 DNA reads TGCGCCAGCAGCTTGGGGGGCTTATCCAGCACAGATACGCAGTATTTT.

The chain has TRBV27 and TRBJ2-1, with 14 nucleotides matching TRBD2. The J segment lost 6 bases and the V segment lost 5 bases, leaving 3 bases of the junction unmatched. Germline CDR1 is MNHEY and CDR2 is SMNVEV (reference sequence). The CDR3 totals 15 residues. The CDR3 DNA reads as TGTGCCAGCAGTCCCGGACTAGCGGGGGGCAATGAGCAGTTCTTC. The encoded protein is CASSPGLAGGNEQFF.

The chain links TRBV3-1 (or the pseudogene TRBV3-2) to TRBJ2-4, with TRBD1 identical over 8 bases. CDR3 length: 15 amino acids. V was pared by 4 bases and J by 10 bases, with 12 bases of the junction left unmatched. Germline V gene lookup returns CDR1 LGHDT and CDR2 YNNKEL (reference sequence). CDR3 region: CASSPDRGPFLIQYF. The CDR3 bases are TGTGCCAGCAGCCCCGACAGGGGTCCGTTTTTGATTCAGTACTTC.

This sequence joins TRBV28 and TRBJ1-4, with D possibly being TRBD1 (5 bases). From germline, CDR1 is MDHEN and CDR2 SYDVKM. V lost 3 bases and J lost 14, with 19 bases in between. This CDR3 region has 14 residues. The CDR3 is CASSLGRVGKTLFF. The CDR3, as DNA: TGTGCCAGCAGTTTGGGCAGGGTTGGGAAAACTCTGTTTTTT.

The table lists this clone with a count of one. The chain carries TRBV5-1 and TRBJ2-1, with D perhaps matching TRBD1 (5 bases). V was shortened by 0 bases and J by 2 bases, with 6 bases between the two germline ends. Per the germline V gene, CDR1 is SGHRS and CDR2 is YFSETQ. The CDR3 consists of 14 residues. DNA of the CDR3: TGCGCCAGCAGCTTGGGACAGACCTACAATGAGCAGTTCTTC. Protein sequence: CASSLGQTYNEQFF.

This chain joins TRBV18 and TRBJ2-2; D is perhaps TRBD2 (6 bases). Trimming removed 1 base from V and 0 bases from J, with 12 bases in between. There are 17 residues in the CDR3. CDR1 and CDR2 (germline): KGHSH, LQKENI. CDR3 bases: TGTGCCAGCTCACCACGGGAGGCGGCAGCGAACACCGGGGAGCTGTTTTTT. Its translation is CASSPREAAANTGELFF.

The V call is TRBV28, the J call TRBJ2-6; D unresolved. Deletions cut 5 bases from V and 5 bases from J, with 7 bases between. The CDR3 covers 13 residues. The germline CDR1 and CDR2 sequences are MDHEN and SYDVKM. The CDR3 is CASSAPRANVLTF. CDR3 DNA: TGTGCCAGCAGTGCCCCTAGGGCCAACGTCCTGACTTTC. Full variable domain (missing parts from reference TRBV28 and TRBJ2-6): DVKVTQSSRYLVKRTGEKVFLECVQDMDHENMFWYRQDPGLGLRLIYFSYDVKMKEKGDIPEGYSVSREKKERFSLILESASTNQTSMYLCASSAPRANVLTFGAGSRLTVL.

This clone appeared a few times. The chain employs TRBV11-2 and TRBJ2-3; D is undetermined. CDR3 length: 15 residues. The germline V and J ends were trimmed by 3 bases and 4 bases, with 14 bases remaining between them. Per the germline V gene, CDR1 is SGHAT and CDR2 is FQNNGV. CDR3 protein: CASSFGNPNSDTQYF. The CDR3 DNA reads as TGTGCCAGCAGCTTTGGTAACCCTAATTCAGATACGCAGTATTTT.

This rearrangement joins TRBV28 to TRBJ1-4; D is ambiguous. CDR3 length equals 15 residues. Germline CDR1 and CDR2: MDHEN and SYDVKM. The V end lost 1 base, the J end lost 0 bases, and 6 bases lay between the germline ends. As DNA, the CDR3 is TGTGCCAGCAGTTTATATAGTGCAACTAATGAAAAACTGTTTTTT. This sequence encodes CASSLYSATNEKLFF.

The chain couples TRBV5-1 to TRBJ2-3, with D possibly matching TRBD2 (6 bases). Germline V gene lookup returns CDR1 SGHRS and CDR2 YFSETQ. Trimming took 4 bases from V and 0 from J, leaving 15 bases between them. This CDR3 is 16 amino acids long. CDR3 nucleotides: TGCGCCAGCAGCCTATCGGGAGCCCGGAGCACAGATACGCAGTATTTT. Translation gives CASSLSGARSTDTQYF.

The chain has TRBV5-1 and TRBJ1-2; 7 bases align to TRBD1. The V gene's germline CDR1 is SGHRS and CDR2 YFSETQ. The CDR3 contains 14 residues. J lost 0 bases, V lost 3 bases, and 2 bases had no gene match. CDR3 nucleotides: TGCGCCAGCAGCTGGGGGACAGCTAACTATGGCTACACCTTC. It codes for CASSWGTANYGYTF.

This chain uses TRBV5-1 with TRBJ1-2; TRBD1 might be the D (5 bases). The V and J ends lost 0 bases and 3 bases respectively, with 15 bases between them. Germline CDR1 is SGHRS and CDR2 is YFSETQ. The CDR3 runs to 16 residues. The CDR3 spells CASSLDRSTADYGYTF. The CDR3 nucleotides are TGCGCCAGCAGCTTGGACCGATCGACAGCCGACTATGGCTACACCTTC.

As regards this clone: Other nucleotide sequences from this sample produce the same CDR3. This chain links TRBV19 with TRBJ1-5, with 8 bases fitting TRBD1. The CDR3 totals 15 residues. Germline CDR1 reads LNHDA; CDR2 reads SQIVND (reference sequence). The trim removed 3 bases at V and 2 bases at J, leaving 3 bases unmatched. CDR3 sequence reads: CASSIGTGGNQPQHF. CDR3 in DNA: TGTGCCAGTAGTATCGGGACAGGAGGCAATCAGCCCCAGCATTTT.

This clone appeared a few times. This CDR3 is CASSLQGVAVAFF. The CDR3 DNA is TGTGCCAGCAGTTTACAGGGGGTCGCGGTAGCTTTCTTT. This chain links TRBV28 with TRBJ1-1; 7 bases are a match to TRBD1. The CDR3 length is 13 residues. The germline CDR1 and CDR2 sequences are MDHEN and SYDVKM. V dropped 2 bases and J dropped 10; count of bases not matched to a gene: 7.

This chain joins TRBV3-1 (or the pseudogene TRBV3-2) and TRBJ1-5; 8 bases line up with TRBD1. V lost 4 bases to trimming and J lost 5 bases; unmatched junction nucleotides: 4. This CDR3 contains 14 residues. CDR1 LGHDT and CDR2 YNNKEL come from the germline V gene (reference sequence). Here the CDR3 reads CASSLGQGDQPQHF. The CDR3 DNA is TGTGCCAGCAGCCTCGGACAGGGTGATCAGCCCCAGCATTTT.

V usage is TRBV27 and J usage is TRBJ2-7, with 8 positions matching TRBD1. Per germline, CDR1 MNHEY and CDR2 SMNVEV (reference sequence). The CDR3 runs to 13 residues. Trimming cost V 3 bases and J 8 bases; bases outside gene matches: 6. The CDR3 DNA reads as TGTGCCAGCAGTTTTGGGCAGGGGGCGAAGCAGTACTTC. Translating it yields CASSFGQGAKQYF.

The CDR3 DNA reads as TGTGCCAGCAGCAGGGACAGGGGTGCCTATGGCTACACCTTC. Translation: CASSRDRGAYGYTF. The genes are TRBV5-8 and TRBJ1-2, with 10 bases aligning to TRBD1. Per the germline V gene, CDR1 is SGHTS and CDR2 is YDEGEE. The CDR3 has 14 amino acids. V lost 4 bases and J lost 4; bases outside the gene matches: 4.

The CDR3 bases are TGTGCCTCTTCCCCCGGGGGATCAGCTGGAAACACCATATATTTT. Translating gives CASSPGGSAGNTIYF. The V and J genes are TRBV28 and TRBJ1-3; TRBD1 might be the D (5 bases). V was cut by 11 bases and J by 2 bases, with 19 bases left in between. The CDR3 has 15 residues. Germline loops: CDR1 MDHEN, CDR2 SYDVKM. Complete variable domain (other parts from reference TRBV28 and TRBJ1-3): DVKVTQSSRYLVKRTGEKVFLECVQDMDHENMFWYRQDPGLGLRLIYFSYDVKMKEKGDIPEGYSVSREKKERFSLILESASTNQTSMYLCASSPGGSAGNTIYFGEGSWLTVV.

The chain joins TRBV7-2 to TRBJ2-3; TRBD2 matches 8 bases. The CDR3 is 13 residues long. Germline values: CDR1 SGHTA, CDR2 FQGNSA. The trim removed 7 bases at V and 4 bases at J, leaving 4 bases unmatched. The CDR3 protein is CASTPGGADTQYF. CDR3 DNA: TGTGCCAGCACCCCGGGGGGGGCAGATACGCAGTATTTT.

The CDR3 loop reads CASSYTDGTYEQYF. The CDR3 coding sequence is TGTGCCAGCAGTTACACCGACGGGACCTACGAGCAGTACTTC. V gene TRBV6-5 combines with J gene TRBJ2-7, with a possible D match to TRBD2 (5 bases). The V end was cut by 2 bases, the J end by 2 bases, with 10 bases between. The CDR3 extends over 14 amino acids. The germline gives CDR1 MNHEY, CDR2 SVGAGI.

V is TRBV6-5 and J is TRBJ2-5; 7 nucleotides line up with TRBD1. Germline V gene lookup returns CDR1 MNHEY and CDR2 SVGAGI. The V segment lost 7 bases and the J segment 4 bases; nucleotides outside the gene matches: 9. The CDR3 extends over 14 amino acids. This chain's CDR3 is CASKTGTDRETQYF. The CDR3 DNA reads TGTGCCAGCAAAACCGGGACAGATAGAGAGACCCAGTACTTC.

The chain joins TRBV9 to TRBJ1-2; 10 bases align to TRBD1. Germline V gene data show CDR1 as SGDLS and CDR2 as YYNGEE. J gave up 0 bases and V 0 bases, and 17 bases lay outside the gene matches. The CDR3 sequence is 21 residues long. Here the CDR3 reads CASSVGRSGLTGGPTNYGYTF. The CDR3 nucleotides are TGTGCCAGCAGCGTAGGGCGGTCGGGTCTGACAGGGGGCCCTACTAACTATGGCTACACCTTC.